This T cell receptor (beta chain) derives from a study of control samples from healthy donors and cancer patients (dated by TCRdb to the early 2020s). V loses 6 bases of germline sequence and J loses 2 bases, and the interval between the two ends is 13 bases. The CDR3 covers 14 residues, taking in both the cysteine and the phenylalanine. Only the CDR3 portion is preserved as DNA: 42 bases, with reading frame beginning at the first base. CDR1 and CDR2 (KGHSH, LQKENI) derive from the germline V gene. Library construction relied on the immunoSEQ multiplex PCR assay. The table was pulled from immuneACCESS by TCRdb, which kept in-frame rearrangements only. Such tables lose some clones; where checked, under half of the loss comes from unresolved V genes, and the rest has no known cause. This sample has about 92,000 clones in its table, and approximately 82% of those were observed once. The top ten constitute around 10% of the sample.

A note on this clone: It has no known antigen specificity. No per-base quality is available; no much larger clone lies one base away.

Rearrangement joined TRBV18 to TRBJ2-5, and perhaps TRBD1 as D gene, on 6 matching bases. The sample was blood. The TCR originated in a woman aged 60-75 years in good health. The CDR3 in this case is CASSRTASQETQYF. DNA sequence: TGTGCCAGCTCGAGGACAGCCTCACAAGAGACCCAGTACTTC.